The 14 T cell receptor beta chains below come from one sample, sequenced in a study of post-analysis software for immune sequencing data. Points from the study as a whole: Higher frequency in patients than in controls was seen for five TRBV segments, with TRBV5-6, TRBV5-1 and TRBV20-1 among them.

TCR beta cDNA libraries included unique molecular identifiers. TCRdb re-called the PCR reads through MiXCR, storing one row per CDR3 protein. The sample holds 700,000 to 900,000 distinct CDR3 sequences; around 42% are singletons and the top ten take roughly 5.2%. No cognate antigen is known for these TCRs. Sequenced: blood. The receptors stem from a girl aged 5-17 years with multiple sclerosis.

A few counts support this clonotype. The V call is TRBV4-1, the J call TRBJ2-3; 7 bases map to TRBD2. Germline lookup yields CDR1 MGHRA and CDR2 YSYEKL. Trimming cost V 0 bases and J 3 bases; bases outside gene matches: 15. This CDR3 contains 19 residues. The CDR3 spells CASSQEGRGRPPYTDTQYF. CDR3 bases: TGCGCCAGCAGCCAAGAGGGGCGCGGGAGACCACCTTATACAGATACGCAGTATTTT.

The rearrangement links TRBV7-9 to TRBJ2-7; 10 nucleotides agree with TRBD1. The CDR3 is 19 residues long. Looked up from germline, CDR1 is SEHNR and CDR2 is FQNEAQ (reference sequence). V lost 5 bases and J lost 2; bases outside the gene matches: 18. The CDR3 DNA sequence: TGTGCCAGCAGCCCATTAATCATTATCAACGGGACAGGGGCCTACGAGCAGTACTTC. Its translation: CASSPLIIINGTGAYEQYF.

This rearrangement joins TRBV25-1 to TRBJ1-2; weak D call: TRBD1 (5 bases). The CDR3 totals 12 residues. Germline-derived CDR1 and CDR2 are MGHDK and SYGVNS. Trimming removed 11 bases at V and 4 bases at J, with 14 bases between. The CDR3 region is CAAWEGAYGYTF. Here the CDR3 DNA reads TGTGCCGCGTGGGAAGGGGCCTATGGCTACACCTTC.

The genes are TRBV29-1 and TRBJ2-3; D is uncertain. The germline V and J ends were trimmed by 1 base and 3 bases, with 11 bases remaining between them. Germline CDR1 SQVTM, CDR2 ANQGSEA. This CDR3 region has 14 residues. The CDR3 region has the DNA TGCAGCGTTGAAGGGGGTCTAGGTACAGATACGCAGTATTTT. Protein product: CSVEGGLGTDTQYF.

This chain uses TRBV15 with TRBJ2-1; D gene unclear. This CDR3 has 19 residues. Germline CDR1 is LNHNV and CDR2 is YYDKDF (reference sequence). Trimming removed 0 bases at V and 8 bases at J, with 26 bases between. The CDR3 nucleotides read TGTGCCACCAGCAGAGATGCCCGCAGCCTCCAGAGAGTGTGGGATGAGCAGTTCTTC. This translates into CATSRDARSLQRVWDEQFF.

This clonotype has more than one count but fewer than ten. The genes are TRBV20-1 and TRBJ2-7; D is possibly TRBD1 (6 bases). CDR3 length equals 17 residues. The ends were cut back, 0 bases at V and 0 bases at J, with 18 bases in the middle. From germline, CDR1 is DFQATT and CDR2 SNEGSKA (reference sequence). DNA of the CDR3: TGCAGTGCTAGAGACGCGACAGGAGCCTTAAGCTCCTACGAGCAGTACTTC. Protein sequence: CSARDATGALSSYEQYF.

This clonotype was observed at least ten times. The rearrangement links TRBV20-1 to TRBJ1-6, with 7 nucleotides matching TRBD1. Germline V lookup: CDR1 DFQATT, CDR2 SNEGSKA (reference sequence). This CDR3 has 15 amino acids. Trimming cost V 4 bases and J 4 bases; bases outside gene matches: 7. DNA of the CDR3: TGCAGTGCTAACCCCCCGGGACAGTATAATTCACCCCTCCACTTT. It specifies CSANPPGQYNSPLHF.

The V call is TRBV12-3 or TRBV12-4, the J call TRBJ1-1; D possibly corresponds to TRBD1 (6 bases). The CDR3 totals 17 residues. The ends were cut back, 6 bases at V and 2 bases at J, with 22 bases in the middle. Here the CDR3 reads CASSGENRAWLNTEAFF. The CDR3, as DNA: TGTGCCAGCAGCGGCGAGAACAGGGCATGGCTAAACACTGAAGCTTTCTTT.

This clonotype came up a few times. CDR3 region: CSASLRRALSSYEQYF. The CDR3 region has the DNA TGCAGTGCTAGCCTGAGGCGAGCCCTTAGCTCCTACGAGCAGTACTTC. The chain is built from TRBV20-1 and TRBJ2-7; D unresolved. This CDR3 region has 16 residues. The V end was cut by 3 bases, the J end by 0 bases, with 18 bases between. The germline gives CDR1 DFQATT, CDR2 SNEGSKA (reference sequence).

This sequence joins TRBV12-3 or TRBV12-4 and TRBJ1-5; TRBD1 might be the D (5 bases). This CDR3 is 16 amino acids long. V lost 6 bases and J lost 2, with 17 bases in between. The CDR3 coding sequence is TGTGCCAGCAGGTCGACGGGAGGGGAAGGCAATCAGCCCCAGCATTTT. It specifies CASRSTGGEGNQPQHF.

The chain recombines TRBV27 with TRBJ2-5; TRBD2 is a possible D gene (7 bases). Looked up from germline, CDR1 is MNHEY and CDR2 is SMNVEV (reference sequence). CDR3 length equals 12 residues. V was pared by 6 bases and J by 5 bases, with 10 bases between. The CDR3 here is CASRGGGETQYF. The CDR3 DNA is TGTGCCAGCAGGGGAGGGGGGGAGACCCAGTACTTC.

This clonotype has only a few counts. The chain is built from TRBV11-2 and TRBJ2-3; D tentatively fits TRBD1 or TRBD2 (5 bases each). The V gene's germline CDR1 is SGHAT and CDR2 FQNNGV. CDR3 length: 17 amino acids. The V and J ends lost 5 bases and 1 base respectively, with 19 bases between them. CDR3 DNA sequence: TGTGCCAGCAGCCCCCCCCGGGGCGACACAGGCACAGATACGCAGTATTTT. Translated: CASSPPRGDTGTDTQYF.

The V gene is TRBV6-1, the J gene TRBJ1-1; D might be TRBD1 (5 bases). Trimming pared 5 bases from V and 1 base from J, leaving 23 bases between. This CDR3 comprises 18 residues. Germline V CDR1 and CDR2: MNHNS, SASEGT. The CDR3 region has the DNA TGTGCCAGCAGTAGGCTTACGGCCGGGGCTCGGGGGAACACTGAAGCTTTCTTT. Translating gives CASSRLTAGARGNTEAFF.

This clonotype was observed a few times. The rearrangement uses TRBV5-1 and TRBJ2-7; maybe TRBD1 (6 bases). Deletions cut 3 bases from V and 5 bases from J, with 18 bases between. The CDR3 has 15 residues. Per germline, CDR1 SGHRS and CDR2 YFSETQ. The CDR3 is CASSSEIMTGDEQYF. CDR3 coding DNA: TGCGCCAGCAGCTCCGAAATTATGACAGGTGACGAGCAGTACTTC.